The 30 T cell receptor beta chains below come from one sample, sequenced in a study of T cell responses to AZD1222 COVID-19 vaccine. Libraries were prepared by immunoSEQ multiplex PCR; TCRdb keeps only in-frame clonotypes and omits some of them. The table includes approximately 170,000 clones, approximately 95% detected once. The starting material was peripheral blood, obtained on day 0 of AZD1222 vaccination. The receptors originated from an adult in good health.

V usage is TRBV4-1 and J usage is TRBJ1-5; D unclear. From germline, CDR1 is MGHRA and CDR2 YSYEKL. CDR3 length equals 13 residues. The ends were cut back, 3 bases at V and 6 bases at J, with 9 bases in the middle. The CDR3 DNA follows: TGCGCCAGCAGCCAGCTCACTGGTCAGCCCCAGCATTTT. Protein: CASSQLTGQPQHF.

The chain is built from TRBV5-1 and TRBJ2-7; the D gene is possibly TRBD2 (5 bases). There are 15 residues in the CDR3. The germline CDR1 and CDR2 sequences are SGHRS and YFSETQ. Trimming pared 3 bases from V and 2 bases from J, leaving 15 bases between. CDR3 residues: CASSSGSGTAYEQYF. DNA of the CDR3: TGCGCCAGCAGCTCCGGCAGCGGCACCGCCTACGAGCAGTACTTC.

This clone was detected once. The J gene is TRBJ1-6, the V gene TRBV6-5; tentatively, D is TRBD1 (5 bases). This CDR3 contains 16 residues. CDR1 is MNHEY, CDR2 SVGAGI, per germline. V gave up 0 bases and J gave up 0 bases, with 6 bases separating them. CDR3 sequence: CASSYSTGSYNSPLHF. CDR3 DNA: TGTGCCAGCAGTTACTCCACAGGCTCCTATAATTCACCCCTCCACTTT.

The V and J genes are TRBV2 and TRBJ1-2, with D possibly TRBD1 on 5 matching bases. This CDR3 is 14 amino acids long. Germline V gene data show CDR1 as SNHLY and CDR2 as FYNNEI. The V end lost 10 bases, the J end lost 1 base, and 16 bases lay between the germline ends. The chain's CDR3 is CATLDTDFNYGYTF. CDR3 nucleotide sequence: TGTGCCACTCTGGACACGGACTTTAACTATGGCTACACCTTC.

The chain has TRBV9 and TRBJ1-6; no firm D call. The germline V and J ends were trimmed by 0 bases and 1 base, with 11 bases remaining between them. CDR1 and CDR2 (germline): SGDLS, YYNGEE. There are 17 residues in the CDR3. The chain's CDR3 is CASSVDRGGSYNSPLHF. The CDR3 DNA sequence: TGTGCCAGCAGCGTAGACCGGGGTGGGTCCTATAATTCACCCCTCCACTTT.

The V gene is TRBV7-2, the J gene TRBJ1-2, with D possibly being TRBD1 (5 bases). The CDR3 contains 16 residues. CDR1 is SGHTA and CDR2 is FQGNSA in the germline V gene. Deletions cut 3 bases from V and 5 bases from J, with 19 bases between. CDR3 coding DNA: TGTGCCAGCAGCTTGAATGCGGTAGGGGCAGGGTATGGCTACACCTTC. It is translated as CASSLNAVGAGYGYTF.

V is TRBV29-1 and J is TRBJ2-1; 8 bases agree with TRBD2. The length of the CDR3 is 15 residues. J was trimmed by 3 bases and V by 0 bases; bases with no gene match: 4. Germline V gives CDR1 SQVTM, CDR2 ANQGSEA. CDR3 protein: CSVEDRTSGYNEQFF. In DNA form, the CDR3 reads TGCAGCGTTGAAGATCGAACTAGCGGCTACAATGAGCAGTTCTTC.

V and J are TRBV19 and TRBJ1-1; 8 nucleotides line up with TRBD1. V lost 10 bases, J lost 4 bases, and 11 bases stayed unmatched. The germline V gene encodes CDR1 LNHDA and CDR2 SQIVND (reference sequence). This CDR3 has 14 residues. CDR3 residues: CATQTGVLGTEAFF. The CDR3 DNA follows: TGTGCCACCCAGACAGGGGTGTTAGGCACTGAAGCTTTCTTT.

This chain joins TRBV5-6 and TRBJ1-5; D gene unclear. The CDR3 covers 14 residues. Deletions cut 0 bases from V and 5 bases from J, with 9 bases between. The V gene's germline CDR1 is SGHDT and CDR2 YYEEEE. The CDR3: CASSLGSSHQPQHF. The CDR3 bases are TGTGCCAGCAGCTTGGGCAGCTCACATCAGCCCCAGCATTTT.

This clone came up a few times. Here the CDR3 reads CASSLMNSGVEAFF. In nucleotides, the CDR3 is TGCGCCAGCAGCTTGATGAACAGTGGGGTTGAAGCTTTCTTT. The gene calls are TRBV5-1 and TRBJ1-1, with unresolved D. This CDR3 region has 14 residues. V was pared by 1 base and J by 7 bases, with 14 bases between. CDR1 and CDR2 from the germline V gene are SGHRS and YFSETQ.

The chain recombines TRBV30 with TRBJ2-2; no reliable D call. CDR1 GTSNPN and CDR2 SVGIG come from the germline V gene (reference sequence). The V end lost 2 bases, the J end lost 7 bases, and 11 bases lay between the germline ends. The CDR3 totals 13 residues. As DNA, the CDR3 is TGTGCCTGGAGTAATCAGGAGTACGGGGAGCTGTTTTTT. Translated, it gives CAWSNQEYGELFF. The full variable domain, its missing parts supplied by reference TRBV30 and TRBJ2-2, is SQTIHQWPATLVQPVGSPLSLECTVEGTSNPNLYWYRQAAGRGLQLLFYSVGIGQISSEVPQNLSASRPQDRQFILSSKKLLLSDSGFYLCAWSNQEYGELFFGEGSRLTVL.

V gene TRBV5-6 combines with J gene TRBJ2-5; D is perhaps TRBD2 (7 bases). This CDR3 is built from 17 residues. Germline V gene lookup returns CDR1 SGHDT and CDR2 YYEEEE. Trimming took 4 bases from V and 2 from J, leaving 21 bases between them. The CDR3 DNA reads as TGTGCCAGCAGCCTAACCTGGGGGCGGGGGCCACAAGAGACCCAGTACTTC. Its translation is CASSLTWGRGPQETQYF.

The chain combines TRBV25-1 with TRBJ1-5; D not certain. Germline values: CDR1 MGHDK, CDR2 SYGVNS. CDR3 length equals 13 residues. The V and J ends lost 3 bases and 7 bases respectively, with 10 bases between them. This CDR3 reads CASSEGSVQPQHF. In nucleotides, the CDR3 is TGTGCCAGCAGTGAGGGTTCGGTGCAGCCCCAGCATTTT.

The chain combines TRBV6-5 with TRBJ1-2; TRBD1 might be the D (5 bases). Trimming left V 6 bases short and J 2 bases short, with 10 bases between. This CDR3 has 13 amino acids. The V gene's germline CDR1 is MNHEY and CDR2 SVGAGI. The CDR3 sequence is CASRLEGNYGYTF. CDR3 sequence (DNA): TGTGCCAGCAGGCTGGAGGGGAACTATGGCTACACCTTC.

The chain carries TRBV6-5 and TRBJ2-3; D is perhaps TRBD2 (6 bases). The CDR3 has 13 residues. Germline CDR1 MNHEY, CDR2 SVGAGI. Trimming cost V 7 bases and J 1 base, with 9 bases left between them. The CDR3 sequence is CASMPSGTDTQYF. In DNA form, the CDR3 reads TGTGCCAGCATGCCTAGCGGCACAGATACGCAGTATTTT.

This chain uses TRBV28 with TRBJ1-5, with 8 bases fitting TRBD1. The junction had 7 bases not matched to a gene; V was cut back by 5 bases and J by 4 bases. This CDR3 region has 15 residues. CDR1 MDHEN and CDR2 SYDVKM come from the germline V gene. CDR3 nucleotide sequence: TGTGCCAGCAGTACAGGGGGTAGAAGGAATCAGCCCCAGCATTTT. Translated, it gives CASSTGGRRNQPQHF. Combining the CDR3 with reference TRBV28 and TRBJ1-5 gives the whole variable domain DVKVTQSSRYLVKRTGEKVFLECVQDMDHENMFWYRQDPGLGLRLIYFSYDVKMKEKGDIPEGYSVSREKKERFSLILESASTNQTSMYLCASSTGGRRNQPQHFGDGTRLSIL.

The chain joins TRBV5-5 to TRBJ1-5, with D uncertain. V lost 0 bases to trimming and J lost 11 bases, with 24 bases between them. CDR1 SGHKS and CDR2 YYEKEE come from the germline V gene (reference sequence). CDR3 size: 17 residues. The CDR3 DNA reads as TGTGCCAGCAGCTTGGGGCCTTCGTATGGAGAGTTAAGGGCCCAGCATTTT. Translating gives CASSLGPSYGELRAQHF. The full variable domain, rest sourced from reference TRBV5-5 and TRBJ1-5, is DAGVTQSPTHLIKTRGQQVTLRCSPISGHKSVSWYQQVLGQGPQFIFQYYEKEERGRGNFPDRFSARQFPNYSSELNVNALLLGDSALYLCASSLGPSYGELRAQHFGDGTRLSIL.

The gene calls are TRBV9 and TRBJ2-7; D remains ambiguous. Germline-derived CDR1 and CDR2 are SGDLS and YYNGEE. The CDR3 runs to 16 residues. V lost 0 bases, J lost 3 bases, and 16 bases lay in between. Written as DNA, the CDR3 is TGTGCCAGCAGCGTAGGAGCCAGACCCTTACACTACGAGCAGTACTTC. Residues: CASSVGARPLHYEQYF.

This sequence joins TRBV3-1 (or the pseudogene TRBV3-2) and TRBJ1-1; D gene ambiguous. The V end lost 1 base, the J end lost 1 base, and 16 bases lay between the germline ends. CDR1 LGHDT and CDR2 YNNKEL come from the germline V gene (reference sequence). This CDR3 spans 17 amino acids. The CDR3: CASSQVSQRNSNTEAFF. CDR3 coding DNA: TGTGCCAGCAGCCAAGTCAGCCAGAGAAACTCGAACACTGAAGCTTTCTTT.

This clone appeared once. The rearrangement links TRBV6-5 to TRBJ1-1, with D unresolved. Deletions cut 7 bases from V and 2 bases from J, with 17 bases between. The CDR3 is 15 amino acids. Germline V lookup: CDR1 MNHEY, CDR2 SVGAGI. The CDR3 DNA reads TGTGCCAGCAACTCCCCGGGTTCAGGAAACACTGAAGCTTTCTTT. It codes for CASNSPGSGNTEAFF.

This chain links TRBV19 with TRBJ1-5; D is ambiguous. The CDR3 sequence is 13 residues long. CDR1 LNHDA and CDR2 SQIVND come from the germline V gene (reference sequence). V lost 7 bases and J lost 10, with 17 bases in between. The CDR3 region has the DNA TGTGCCAGTAACGTCAACGGTGTGAAACCCCAGCATTTT. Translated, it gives CASNVNGVKPQHF.

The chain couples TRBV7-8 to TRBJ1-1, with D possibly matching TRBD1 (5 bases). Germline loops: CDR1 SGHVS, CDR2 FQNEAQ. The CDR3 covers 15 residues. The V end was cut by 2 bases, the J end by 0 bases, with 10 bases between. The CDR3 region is CASSLSGTVNTEAFF. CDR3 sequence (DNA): TGTGCCAGCAGCTTAAGCGGGACCGTGAACACTGAAGCTTTCTTT.

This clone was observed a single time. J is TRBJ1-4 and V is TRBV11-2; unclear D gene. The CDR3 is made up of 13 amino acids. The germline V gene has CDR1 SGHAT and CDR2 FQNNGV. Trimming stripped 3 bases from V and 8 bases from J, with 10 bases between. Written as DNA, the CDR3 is TGTGCCAGCAGCTTTTTTTTATCCGAAAAACTGTTTTTT. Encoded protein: CASSFFLSEKLFF.

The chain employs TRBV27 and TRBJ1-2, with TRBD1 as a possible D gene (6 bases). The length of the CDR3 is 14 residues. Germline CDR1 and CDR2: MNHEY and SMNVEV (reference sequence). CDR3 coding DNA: TGTGCTTCCGGGACATCGGGGGCCAATTATGGCTACACCTTC. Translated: CASGTSGANYGYTF.

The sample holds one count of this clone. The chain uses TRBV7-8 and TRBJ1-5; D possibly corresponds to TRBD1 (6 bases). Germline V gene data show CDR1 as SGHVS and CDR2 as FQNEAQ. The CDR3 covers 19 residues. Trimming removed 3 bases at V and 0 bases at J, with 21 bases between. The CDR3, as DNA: TGTGCCAGCAGCTTGTTTGCAGTGACAGGTGGATATAGCAATCAGCCCCAGCATTTT. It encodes CASSLFAVTGGYSNQPQHF.

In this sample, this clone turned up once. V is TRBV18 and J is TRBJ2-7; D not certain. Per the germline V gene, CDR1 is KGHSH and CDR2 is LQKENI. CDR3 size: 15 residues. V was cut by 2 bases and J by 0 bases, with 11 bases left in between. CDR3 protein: CASSPGLLLSYEQYF. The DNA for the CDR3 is TGTGCCAGCTCACCAGGTTTACTCCTCTCCTACGAGCAGTACTTC.

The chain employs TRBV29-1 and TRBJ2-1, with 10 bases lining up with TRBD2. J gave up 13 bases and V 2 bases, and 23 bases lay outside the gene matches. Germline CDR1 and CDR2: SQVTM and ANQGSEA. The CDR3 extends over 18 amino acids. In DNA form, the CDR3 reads TGCAGCGTTGAAAGGCCTAGCGGGAGAATTCCCCTTGTAAATCCACAGTTCTTC. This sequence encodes CSVERPSGRIPLVNPQFF.

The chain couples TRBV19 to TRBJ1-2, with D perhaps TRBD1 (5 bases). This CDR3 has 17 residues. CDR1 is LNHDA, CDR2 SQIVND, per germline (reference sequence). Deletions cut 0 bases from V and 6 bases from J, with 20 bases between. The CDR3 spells CASSIDEPDRRLNGYTF. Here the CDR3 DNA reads TGTGCCAGTAGTATAGATGAACCCGACAGAAGATTAAATGGCTACACCTTC.

The CDR3 sequence: CASRAQAGTNEKLFF. DNA of the CDR3: TGTGCCAGCAGAGCACAGGCCGGGACTAATGAAAAACTGTTTTTT. The chain couples TRBV2 to TRBJ1-4; D is perhaps TRBD1 (5 bases). The length of the CDR3 is 15 residues. CDR1 is SNHLY, CDR2 FYNNEI, per germline. The V gene lost 6 bases and the J gene lost 2 bases, with 13 bases spanning the gap.

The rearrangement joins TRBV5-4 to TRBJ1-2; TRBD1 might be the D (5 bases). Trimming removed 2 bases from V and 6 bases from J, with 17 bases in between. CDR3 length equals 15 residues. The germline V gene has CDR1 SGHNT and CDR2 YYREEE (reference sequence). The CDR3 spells CASSFGGPRRDGYTF. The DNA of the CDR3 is TGTGCCAGCAGCTTTGGGGGACCCCGGAGGGATGGCTACACCTTC.